The rows below give T cell receptor beta chains drawn from one sample of a study of human T cells and chemical hapten exposure. TCRdb reanalysed the RACE reads using MiXCR and keeps one entry per CDR3 protein. The sample consists of 35,000 to 50,000 distinct CDR3 sequences, 9.5% to 15% of them appearing once. The material sequenced was whole blood, taken in connection with sensitization to the hapten diphenylcyclopropenone (DPC). Receptor source: a woman aged 25 to 39 with alopecia areata. Some clones in this sample may be carry-over from other donors' samples. Each CDR3 is given with its conserved first and last residue. D genes are given only for firm matches. Rows give clone size only sometimes, using once, few, many, or a class for an expanded clone.

v_call,j_call,d_call,clone_size,cdr3_aa,cdr3_nt
TRBV6-1,TRBJ2-1,TRBD2,.,CASTRREGLGNEQFF,TGTGCCAGCACCAGGCGGGAGGGCCTGGGCAATGAGCAGTTCTTC
TRBV7-6,TRBJ2-7,TRBD2,many,CASSPRASGYSYEQYF,TGTGCCAGCAGCCCTAGGGCTAGCGGGTACTCCTACGAGCAGTACTTC
TRBV11-3,TRBJ2-7,.,.,CASSLTRDSSGGSYEQYF,TGTGCCAGCAGCTTAACCCGGGACAGTTCCGGGGGTTCCTACGAGCAGTACTTC
TRBV5-1,TRBJ2-7,TRBD2,.,CANCPGLAGREQYF,TGCGCCAACTGTCCGGGACTAGCGGGAAGAGAGCAGTACTTC
TRBV7-8,TRBJ2-1,TRBD2,many,CASSLEGSGRVHEQFF,TGTGCCAGCAGCTTAGAGGGAAGCGGGAGGGTCCATGAGCAGTTCTTC
TRBV6-6,TRBJ2-1,TRBD2,.,CASSYSKGRSGRAYNEQFF,TGTGCCAGCAGTTACTCGAAGGGTCGAAGCGGGAGGGCCTACAATGAGCAGTTCTTC
TRBV7-2,TRBJ2-7,.,.,CASSPEVYEQYF,TGTGCCAGCAGCCCAGAAGTCTACGAGCAGTACTTC
TRBV24-1,TRBJ2-5,.,few,CATSDPRGQETQYF,TGTGCCACCAGTGATCCAAGGGGCCAAGAGACCCAGTACTTC
TRBV7-2,TRBJ1-2,TRBD1,.,CASSPNRQGAGYTF,TGTGCCAGCAGCCCCAACCGACAGGGGGCTGGCTACACCTTC
TRBV20-1,TRBJ2-7,.,few,CSARPLVGGQYF,TGCAGTGCTCGACCCTTGGTGGGCGGGCAGTACTTC